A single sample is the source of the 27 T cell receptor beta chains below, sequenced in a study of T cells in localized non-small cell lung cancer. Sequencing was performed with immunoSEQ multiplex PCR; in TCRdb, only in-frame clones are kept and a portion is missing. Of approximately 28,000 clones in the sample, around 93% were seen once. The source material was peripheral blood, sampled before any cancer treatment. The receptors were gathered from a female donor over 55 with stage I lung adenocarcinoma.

In DNA form, the CDR3 reads TGTGCCAGCAGCCGACAGAACACCGGGGAGCTGTTTTTT. This translates into CASSRQNTGELFF. The rearrangement joins TRBV14 to TRBJ2-2, with D unresolved. The ends were cut back, 4 bases at V and 1 base at J, with 4 bases in the middle. CDR3 size: 13 residues. Germline V gives CDR1 SGHDN, CDR2 FVKESK. Complete variable domain (other parts from reference TRBV14 and TRBJ2-2): EAGVTQFPSHSVIEKGQTVTLRCDPISGHDNLYWYRRVMGKEIKFLLHFVKESKQDESGMPNNRFLAERTGGTYSTLKVQPAELEDSGVYFCASSRQNTGELFFGEGSRLTVL.

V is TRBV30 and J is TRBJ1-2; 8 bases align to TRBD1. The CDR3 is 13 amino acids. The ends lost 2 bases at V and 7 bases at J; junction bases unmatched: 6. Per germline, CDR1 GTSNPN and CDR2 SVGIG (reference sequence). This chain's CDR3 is CAWSPGTGSGYTF. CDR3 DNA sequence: TGTGCCTGGAGTCCCGGGACAGGTTCTGGCTACACCTTC.

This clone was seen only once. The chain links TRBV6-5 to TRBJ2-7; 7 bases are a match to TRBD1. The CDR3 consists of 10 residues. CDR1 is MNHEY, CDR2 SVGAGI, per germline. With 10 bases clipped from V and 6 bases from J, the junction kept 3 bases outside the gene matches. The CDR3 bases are TGTGCCACTGGGACAGTCGAGCAGTACTTC. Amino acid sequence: CATGTVEQYF.

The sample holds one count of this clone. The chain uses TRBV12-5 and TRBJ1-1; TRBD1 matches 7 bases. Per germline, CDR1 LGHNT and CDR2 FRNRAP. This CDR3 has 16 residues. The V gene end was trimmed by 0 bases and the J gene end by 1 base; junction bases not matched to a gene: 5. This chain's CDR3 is CASGLVYGQANTEAFF. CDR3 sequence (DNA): TGTGCTAGTGGTTTGGTATACGGACAGGCGAACACTGAAGCTTTCTTT.

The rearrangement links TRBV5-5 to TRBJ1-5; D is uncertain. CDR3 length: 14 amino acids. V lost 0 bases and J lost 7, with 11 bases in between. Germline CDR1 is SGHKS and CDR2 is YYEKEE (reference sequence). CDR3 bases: TGTGCCAGCAGCTTGGTGGCAGGCGAGCAGCCCCAGCATTTT. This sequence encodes CASSLVAGEQPQHF. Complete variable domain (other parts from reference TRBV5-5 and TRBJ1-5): DAGVTQSPTHLIKTRGQQVTLRCSPISGHKSVSWYQQVLGQGPQFIFQYYEKEERGRGNFPDRFSARQFPNYSSELNVNALLLGDSALYLCASSLVAGEQPQHFGDGTRLSIL.

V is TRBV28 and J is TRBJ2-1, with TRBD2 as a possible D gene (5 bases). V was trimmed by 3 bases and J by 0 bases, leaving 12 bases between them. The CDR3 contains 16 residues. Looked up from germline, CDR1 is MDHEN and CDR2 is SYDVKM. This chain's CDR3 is CASSFPPGGSYNEQFF. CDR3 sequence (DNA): TGTGCCAGCAGTTTCCCTCCCGGAGGCTCCTACAATGAGCAGTTCTTC.

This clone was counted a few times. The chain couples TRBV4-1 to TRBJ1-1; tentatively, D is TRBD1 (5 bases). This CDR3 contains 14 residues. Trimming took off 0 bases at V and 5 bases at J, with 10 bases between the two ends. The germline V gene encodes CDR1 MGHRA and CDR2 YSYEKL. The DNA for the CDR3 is TGCGCCAGCAGCCAAGATGACGGGGGGACTGAAGCTTTCTTT. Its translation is CASSQDDGGTEAFF.

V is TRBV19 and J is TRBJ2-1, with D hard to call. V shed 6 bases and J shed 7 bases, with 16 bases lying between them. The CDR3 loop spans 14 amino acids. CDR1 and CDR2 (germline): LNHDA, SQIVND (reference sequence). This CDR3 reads CASRNNFIVNEQFF. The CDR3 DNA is TGTGCCAGTAGGAACAACTTCATAGTGAATGAGCAGTTCTTC.

The CDR3 here is CASSNTAVYSKAFF. As DNA, the CDR3 is TGTGCCAGCAGCAATACGGCGGTTTACAGTAAAGCTTTCTTT. The rearrangement links TRBV21-1 to TRBJ1-1. TRBV21-1 is marked as a pseudogene. CDR3 length: 14 amino acids.

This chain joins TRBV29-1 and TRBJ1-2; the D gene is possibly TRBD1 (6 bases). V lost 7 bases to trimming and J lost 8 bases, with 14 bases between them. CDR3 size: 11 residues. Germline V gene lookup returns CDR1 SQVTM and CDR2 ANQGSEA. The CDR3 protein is CSATGLGGYTF. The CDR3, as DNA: TGCAGCGCCACAGGGCTGGGAGGCTACACCTTC.

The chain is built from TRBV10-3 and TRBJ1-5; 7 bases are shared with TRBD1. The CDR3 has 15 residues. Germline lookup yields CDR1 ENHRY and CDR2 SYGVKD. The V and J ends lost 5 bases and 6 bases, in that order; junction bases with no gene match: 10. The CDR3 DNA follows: TGTGCCATCAGTAGGGACAGTGCCAGGGGTCAGCCCCAGCATTTT. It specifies CAISRDSARGQPQHF.

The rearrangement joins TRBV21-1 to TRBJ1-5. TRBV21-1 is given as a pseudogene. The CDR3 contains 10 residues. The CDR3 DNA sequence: TGTGCCAGATCCCATCAGCCCCAGCATTTT. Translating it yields CARSHQPQHF.

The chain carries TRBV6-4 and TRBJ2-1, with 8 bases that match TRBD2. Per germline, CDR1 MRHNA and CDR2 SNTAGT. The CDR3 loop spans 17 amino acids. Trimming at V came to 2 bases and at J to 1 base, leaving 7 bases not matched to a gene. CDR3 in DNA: TGTGCCAGCAGTGACACCTATAGCGGGACTTCCTACAATGAGCAGTTCTTC. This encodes CASSDTYSGTSYNEQFF.

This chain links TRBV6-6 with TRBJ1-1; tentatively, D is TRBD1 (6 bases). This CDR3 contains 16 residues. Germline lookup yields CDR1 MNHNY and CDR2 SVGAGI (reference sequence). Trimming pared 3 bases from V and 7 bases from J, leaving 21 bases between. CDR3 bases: TGTGCCAGCAGTTATCAGGGGATGGATCTACCCAATGAAGCTTTCTTT. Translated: CASSYQGMDLPNEAFF.

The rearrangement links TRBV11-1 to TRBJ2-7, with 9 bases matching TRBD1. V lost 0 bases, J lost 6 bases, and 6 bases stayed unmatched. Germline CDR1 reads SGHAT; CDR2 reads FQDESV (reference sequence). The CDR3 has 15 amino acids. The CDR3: CASSLATGGGGEQYF. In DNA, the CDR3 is TGTGCCAGCAGCTTAGCCACAGGGGGCGGTGGCGAGCAGTACTTC.

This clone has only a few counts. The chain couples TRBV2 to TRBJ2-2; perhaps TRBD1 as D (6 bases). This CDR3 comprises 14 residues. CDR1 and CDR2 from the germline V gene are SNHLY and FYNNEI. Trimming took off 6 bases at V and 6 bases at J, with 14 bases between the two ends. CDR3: CASRAQGGPGELFF. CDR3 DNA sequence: TGTGCCAGCAGGGCACAGGGTGGTCCCGGGGAGCTGTTTTTT.

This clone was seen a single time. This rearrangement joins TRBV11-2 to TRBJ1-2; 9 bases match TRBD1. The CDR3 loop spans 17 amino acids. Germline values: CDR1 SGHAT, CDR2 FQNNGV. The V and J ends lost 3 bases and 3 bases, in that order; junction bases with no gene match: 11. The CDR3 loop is CASSFDRWGQGHYGYTF. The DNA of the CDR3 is TGTGCCAGCAGCTTCGATCGTTGGGGACAGGGACACTATGGCTACACCTTC.

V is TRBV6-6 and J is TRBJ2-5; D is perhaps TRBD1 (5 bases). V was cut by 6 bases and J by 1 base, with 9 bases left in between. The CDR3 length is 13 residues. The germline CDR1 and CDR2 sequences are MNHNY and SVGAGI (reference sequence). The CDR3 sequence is CASRVQGQETQYF. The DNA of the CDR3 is TGTGCCAGCAGAGTTCAGGGCCAAGAGACCCAGTACTTC.

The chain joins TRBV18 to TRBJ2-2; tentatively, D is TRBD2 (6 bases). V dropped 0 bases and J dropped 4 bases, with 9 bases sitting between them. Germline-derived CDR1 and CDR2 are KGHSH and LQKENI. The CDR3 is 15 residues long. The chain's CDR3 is CASSPPGGSTGELFF. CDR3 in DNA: TGTGCCAGCTCACCACCCGGGGGAAGCACCGGGGAGCTGTTTTTT.

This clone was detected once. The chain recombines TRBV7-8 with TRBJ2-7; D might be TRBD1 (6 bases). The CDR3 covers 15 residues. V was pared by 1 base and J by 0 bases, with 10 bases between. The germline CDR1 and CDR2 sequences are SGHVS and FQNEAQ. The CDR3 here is CASSLVQGSSYEQYF. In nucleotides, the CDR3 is TGTGCCAGCAGCTTAGTCCAGGGGAGCTCCTACGAGCAGTACTTC.

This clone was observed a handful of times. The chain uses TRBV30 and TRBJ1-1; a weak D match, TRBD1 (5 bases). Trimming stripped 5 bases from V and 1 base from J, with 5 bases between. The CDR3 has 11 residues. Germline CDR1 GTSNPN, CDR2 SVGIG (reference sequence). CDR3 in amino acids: CAWDRNTEAFF. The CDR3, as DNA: TGTGCCTGGGACAGGAACACTGAAGCTTTCTTT.

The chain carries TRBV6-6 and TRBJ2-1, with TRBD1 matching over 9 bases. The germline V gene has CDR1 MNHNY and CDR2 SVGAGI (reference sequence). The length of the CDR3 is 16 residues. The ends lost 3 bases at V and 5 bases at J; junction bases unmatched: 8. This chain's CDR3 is CASSYIPGQGNNEQFF. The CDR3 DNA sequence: TGTGCCAGCAGTTATATCCCGGGACAGGGCAACAATGAGCAGTTCTTC.

CDR3 sequence (DNA): TGTGCCAGCAGCTTAGCGAAGGGGGCGGCTGAAAAACTGTTTTTT. Amino acids: CASSLAKGAAEKLFF. V usage is TRBV7-2 and J usage is TRBJ1-4; 7 nucleotides line up with TRBD1. J lost 7 bases, V lost 0 bases, and 5 bases had no gene match. Per the germline V gene, CDR1 is SGHTA and CDR2 is FQGNSA. The CDR3 extends over 15 amino acids.

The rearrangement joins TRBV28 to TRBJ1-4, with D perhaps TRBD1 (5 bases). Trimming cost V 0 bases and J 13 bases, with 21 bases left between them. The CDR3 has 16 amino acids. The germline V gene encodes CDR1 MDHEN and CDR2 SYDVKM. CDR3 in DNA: TGTGCCAGCAGTTTATGGGGGACCGGGGCCGCCATACGACTGTTTTTT. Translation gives CASSLWGTGAAIRLFF. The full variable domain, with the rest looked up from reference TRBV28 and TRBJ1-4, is DVKVTQSSRYLVKRTGEKVFLECVQDMDHENMFWYRQDPGLGLRLIYFSYDVKMKEKGDIPEGYSVSREKKERFSLILESASTNQTSMYLCASSLWGTGAAIRLFFGSGTQLSVL.

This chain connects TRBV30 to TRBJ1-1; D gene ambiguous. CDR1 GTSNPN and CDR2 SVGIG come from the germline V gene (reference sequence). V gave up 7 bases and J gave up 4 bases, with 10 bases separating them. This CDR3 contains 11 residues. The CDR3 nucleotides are TGTGCCTCAGGACGGGTCACTGAAGCTTTCTTT. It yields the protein CASGRVTEAFF. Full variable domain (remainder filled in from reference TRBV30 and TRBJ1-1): SQTIHQWPATLVQPVGSPLSLECTVEGTSNPNLYWYRQAAGRGLQLLFYSVGIGQISSEVPQNLSASRPQDRQFILSSKKLLLSDSGFYLCASGRVTEAFFGQGTRLTVV.

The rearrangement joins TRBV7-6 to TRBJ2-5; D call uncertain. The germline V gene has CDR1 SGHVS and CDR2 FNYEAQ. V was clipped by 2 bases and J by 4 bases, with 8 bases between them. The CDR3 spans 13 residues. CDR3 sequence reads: CASSLNLGETQYF. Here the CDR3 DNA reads TGTGCCAGCAGCTTAAATTTGGGAGAGACCCAGTACTTC. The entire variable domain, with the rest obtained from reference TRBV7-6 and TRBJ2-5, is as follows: GAGVSQSPRYKVTKRGQDVALRCDPISGHVSLYWYRQALGQGPEFLTYFNYEAQQDKSGLPNDRFSAERPEGSISTLTIQRTEQRDSAMYRCASSLNLGETQYFGPGTRLLVL.

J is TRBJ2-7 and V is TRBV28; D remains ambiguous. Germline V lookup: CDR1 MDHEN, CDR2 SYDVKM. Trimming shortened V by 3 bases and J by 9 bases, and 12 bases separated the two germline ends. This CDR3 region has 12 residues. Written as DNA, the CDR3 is TGTGCCAGCAGTTTGACCCGTTTGGTGCAGTACTTC. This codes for CASSLTRLVQYF. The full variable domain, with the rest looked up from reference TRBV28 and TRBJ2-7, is DVKVTQSSRYLVKRTGEKVFLECVQDMDHENMFWYRQDPGLGLRLIYFSYDVKMKEKGDIPEGYSVSREKKERFSLILESASTNQTSMYLCASSLTRLVQYFGPGTRLTVT.